This T cell receptor beta chain was obtained from a study of beta chain features in type 1 diabetes. The germline V gene encodes CDR1 SEHNR and CDR2 FQNEAQ (reference sequence). Trimming pared 5 bases from V and 4 bases from J, leaving 11 bases between. CDR3 size: 13 residues. Every isolated RNA sample was fully reverse transcribed, so sequencing captured expressed TCRB transcripts. This table comes from immunoSEQ multiplex PCR, and its TCRdb copy is limited to in-frame clones, with some not included. The data show 400,000 to 500,000 clones, 14% seen once. This sequence joins TRBV7-9 and TRBJ1-1, with D perhaps TRBD1 (5 bases). Sequencing was done on a sample of naive CD4+ T cells from blood. The sequence came from a man in his thirties or forties in good health. The CDR3 is CASSRLGGTEAFF. The CDR3 nucleotides are TGTGCCAGCAGCCGTTTGGGGGGCACTGAAGCTTTCTTT.